These T cell receptor beta chains were read from a single sample in a study of blood T cells in healthy people across ages. TCRdb re-analysed the 5' RACE reads in MiXCR, keeping a single row per CDR3 protein. Of 780,000 or so distinct CDR3 sequences listed, roughly three fifths are singletons. The sample comprised blood. The source of these receptors is a man aged 40-50 years in good health. Each CDR3 is given without its conserved first and last residue. Fields, in order: V gene, CDR3 protein.

V: TRBV4-3
CDR3: ASSQEALASLDEQF

V: TRBV20-1
CDR3: SARLTGDQPQH

V: TRBV15
CDR3: ATSRDSPIQETQY

V: TRBV29-1
CDR3: SSGGRDAYNEQF

V: TRBV29-1
CDR3: SVGTSRGEQF

V: TRBV29-1
CDR3: SVEGGAGYT

V: TRBV20-1
CDR3: SAGQYNEKLF

V: TRBV9
CDR3: ASSVAFGNTEAF

V: TRBV19
CDR3: ASSTSSKETQY

V: TRBV29-1
CDR3: SVDNDGWYEQY

V: TRBV12-3/TRBV12-4
CDR3: ASSPRTSGAGQF

V: TRBV18
CDR3: ASSPSGTEETQY

V: TRBV29-1
CDR3: SVEGNERQRRF

V: TRBV29-1
CDR3: SVEDLGEQF

V: TRBV6-1
CDR3: ASSGQIARRAGGAF

V: TRBV4-3
CDR3: ASSQDPGGGSEKLF

V: TRBV28
CDR3: ASSRVSGTQY

V: TRBV6-6
CDR3: ASSLAGLRGDYGYT

V: TRBV9
CDR3: ASSPFGGSEGIGIQY

V: TRBV27
CDR3: ASSAQGSAGYT

V: TRBV7-8
CDR3: ASSLHGVVSYNEQF

V: TRBV12-3/TRBV12-4
CDR3: AKRRDTQY

V: TRBV4-2
CDR3: ASSQASSGTYNEQF

V: TRBV7-2
CDR3: ASSFSGLYTDTQY

V: TRBV12-3/TRBV12-4
CDR3: AITPGTSGGFTDTQY

V: TRBV4-1
CDR3: ASSQRRGTVGEQF

V: TRBV28
CDR3: ASSGDRGPGSPLH

V: TRBV18
CDR3: ASSPPLSTYNEQF

V: TRBV7-9
CDR3: ASSLGSQDRPQH

V: TRBV29-1
CDR3: SVLPGPNSPLH

V: TRBV5-6
CDR3: ASSLGQRLSSYEQY

V: TRBV27
CDR3: ASSVQREVDEQY

V: TRBV20-1
CDR3: SARDRRHVDEQF